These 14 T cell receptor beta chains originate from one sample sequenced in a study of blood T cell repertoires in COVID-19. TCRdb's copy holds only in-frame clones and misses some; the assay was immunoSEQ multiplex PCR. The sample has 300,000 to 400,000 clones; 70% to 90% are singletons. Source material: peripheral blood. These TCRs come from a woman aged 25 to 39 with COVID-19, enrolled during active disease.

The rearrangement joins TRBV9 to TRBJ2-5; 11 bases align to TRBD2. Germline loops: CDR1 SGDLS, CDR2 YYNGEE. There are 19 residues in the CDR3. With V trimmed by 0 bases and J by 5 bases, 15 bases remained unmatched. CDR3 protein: CASSVAQGTSGYPGETQYF. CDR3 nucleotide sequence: TGTGCCAGCAGCGTAGCTCAAGGGACTAGCGGCTACCCCGGGGAGACCCAGTACTTC.

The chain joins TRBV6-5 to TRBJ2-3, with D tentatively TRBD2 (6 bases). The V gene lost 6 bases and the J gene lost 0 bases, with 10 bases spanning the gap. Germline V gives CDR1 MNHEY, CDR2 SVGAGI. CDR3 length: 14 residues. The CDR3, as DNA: TGTGCCAGCAGCGGGCGGGACAGCACAGATACGCAGTATTTT. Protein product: CASSGRDSTDTQYF.

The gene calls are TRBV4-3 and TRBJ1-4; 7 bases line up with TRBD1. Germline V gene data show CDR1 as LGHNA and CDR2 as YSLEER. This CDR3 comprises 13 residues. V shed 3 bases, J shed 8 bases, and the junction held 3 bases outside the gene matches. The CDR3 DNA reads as TGCGCCAGCAGCCACGGGGACAGAGAAAAACTGTTTTTT. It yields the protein CASSHGDREKLFF.

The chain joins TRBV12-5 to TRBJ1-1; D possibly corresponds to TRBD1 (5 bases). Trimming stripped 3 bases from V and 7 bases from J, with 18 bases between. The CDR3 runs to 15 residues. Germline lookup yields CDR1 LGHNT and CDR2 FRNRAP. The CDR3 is CASGLEPGTYHEAFF. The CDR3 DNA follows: TGTGCTAGTGGTTTAGAACCCGGGACTTACCATGAAGCTTTCTTT.

Here the CDR3 DNA reads TGTGCCAGCAGCCCAATTTTCCCCTCACGGGGAGGTGGGGCCAACGTCCTGACTTTC. Translation: CASSPIFPSRGGGANVLTF. V is TRBV3-1 (or the pseudogene TRBV3-2) and J is TRBJ2-6, with D possibly being TRBD2 (6 bases). V was cut by 4 bases and J by 3 bases, with 22 bases left in between. The germline gives CDR1 LGHDT, CDR2 YNNKEL (reference sequence). The CDR3 runs 19 residues.

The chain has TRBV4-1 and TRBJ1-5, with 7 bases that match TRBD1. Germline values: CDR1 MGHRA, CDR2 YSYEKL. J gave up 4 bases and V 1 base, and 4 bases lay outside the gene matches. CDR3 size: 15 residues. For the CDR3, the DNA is TGCGCCAGCAGCCAAGGGACAGGACCAAATCAGCCCCAGCATTTT. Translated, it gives CASSQGTGPNQPQHF.

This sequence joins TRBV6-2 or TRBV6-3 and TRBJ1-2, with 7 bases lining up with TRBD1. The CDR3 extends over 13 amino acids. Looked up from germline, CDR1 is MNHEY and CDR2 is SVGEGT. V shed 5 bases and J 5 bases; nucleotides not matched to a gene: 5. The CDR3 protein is CASSRGQTYGYTF. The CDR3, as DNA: TGTGCCAGCAGTCGGGGACAGACGTATGGCTACACCTTC.

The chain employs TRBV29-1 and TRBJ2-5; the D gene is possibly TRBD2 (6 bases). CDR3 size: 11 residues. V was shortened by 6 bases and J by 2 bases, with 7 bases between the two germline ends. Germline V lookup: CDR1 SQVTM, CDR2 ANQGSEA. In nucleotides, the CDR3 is TGCAGCGTAGGGACTCAAGAGACCCAGTACTTC. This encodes CSVGTQETQYF.

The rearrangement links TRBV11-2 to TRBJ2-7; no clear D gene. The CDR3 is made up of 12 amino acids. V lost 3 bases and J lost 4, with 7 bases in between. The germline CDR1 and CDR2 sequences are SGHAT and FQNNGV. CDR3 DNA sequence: TGTGCCAGCAGCTTGGGCGTTTACGAGCAGTACTTC. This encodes CASSLGVYEQYF.

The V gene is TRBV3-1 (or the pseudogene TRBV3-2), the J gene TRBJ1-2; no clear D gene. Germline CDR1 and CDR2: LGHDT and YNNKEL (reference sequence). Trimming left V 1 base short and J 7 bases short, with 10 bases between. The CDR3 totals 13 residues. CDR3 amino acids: CASSQGAPRGYTF. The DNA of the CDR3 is TGTGCCAGCAGCCAAGGGGCGCCCCGTGGCTACACCTTC.

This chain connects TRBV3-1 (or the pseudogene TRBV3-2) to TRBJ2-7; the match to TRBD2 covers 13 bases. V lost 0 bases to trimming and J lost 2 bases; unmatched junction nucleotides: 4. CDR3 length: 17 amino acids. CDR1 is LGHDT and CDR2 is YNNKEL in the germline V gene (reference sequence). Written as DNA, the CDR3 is TGTGCCAGCAGCCAAGATGGGGGACTAGCGGGGACCTACGAGCAGTACGTC. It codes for CASSQDGGLAGTYEQYV.

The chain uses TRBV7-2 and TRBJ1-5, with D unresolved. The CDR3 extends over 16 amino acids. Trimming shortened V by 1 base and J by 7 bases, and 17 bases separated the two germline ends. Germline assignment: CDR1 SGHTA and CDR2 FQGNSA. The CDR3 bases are TGTGCCAGCAGCTTAGTTGGAGGCCGCCTGCTGCAGCCCCAGCATTTT. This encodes CASSLVGGRLLQPQHF.

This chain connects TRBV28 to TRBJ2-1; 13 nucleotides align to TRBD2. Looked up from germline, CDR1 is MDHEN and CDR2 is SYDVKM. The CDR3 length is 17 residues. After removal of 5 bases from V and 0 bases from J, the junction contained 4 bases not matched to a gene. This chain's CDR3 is CASSRLAGGYSYNEQFF. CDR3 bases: TGTGCCAGCAGTCGACTAGCGGGGGGTTACTCCTACAATGAGCAGTTCTTC. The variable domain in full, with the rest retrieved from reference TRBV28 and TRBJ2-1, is DVKVTQSSRYLVKRTGEKVFLECVQDMDHENMFWYRQDPGLGLRLIYFSYDVKMKEKGDIPEGYSVSREKKERFSLILESASTNQTSMYLCASSRLAGGYSYNEQFFGPGTRLTVL.

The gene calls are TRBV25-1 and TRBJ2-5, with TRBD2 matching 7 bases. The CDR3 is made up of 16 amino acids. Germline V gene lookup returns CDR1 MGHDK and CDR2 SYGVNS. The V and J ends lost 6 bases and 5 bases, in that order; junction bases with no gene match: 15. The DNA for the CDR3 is TGTGCCAGCAGGCCTAGCGGTCAAAGACGGTGGGAGACCCAGTACTTC. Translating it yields CASRPSGQRRWETQYF.